This T cell receptor (beta chain) was identified during a study of T cell repertoires in cytomegalovirus infection. The CDR3 length is 14 residues. V gave up 5 bases and J gave up 5 bases; unmatched junction bases: 7. From germline, CDR1 is SGHVS and CDR2 FQNEAQ. Study observations and caveats: The ex vivo response showed dominance by HLA-C-restricted CMV-specific TCR beta clonotypes. CMV carriers having the relevant HLA were flagged by cumulative public TCR beta family frequency.

TCRdb analysed the reads with MiXCR anew, one entry per CDR3 protein. Of around 530,000 distinct CDR3 sequences listed, 26% were seen once; the top ten hold roughly 13%. A remark on this clonotype: Its antigen is currently unknown.

The sample taken for sequencing was PBMCs. V gene TRBV7-8 combines with J gene TRBJ2-5, with TRBD1 matching over 8 bases. The origin of this receptor is a human donor in good health (CMV status not recorded). Some clones in this sample may be carry-over from other donors' samples. The DNA of the CDR3 is TGTGCCAGCAGCGGGGGACAGGTGACGGAGACCCAGTACTTC. Encoded protein: CASSGGQVTETQYF.